This T cell receptor beta chain was recovered during a study of shared clonotypes between healthy human individuals. Here immunoSEQ multiplex PCR was the method, and the copy in TCRdb shows in-frame clones only, minus some. The sample includes some 1 million clones, 70% to 80% of them seen just once. V lost 6 bases, J lost 2 bases, and 7 bases stayed unmatched. Germline V CDR1 and CDR2: MDHEN, SYDVKM. The CDR3 is 16 residues long. This rearrangement joins TRBV28 to TRBJ1-2; 12 bases line up with TRBD1. The material sequenced was memory CD4+ T cells sorted from blood. As to subset: CD45RA-negative fraction. The sequence derives from a man younger than 35 in good health. As DNA, the CDR3 is TGTGCCAGCAGGGGGACAGGGGGCGAACGGAACTATGGCTACACCTTC. It specifies CASRGTGGERNYGYTF.